These T cell receptor beta chains were read from a single sample in a study of shared T cell receptors in the human thymus. Sequenced by immunoSEQ multiplex PCR; TCRdb stores in-frame clones only, minus some. The sample yields over 650,000 clones, about 90% seen once. The same sample was also used in a study of human thymus T cells.

Sequenced input: thymocytes. Every receptor here comes from a boy in the first two years of life with a congenital heart defect. The conserved cysteine and the conserved F or W are not part of the CDR3 here. Fields, in order: V gene, J gene, CDR3 protein.

V gene: TRBV19; J gene: TRBJ2-3; CDR3 protein: ASSIVGAPTDTQY
V gene: TRBV28; J gene: TRBJ2-7; CDR3 protein: ASSAAFNEQY
V gene: TRBV5-4; J gene: TRBJ2-7; CDR3 protein: ASSHKDRDDYEQY
V gene: TRBV19; J gene: TRBJ1-5; CDR3 protein: ASSIQSNQPQH
V gene: TRBV11-2; J gene: TRBJ1-4; CDR3 protein: ASRAEGGGTNEKLF
V gene: TRBV7-2; J gene: TRBJ2-3; CDR3 protein: ASSFRGGRNWTDTQY
V gene: TRBV5-6; J gene: TRBJ1-1; CDR3 protein: ASSLPQDRGLNTEAF
V gene: TRBV28; J gene: TRBJ2-7; CDR3 protein: ASSGTGTYEQY
V gene: TRBV18; J gene: TRBJ1-5; CDR3 protein: ASSPEVGIGAGDQPQH
V gene: TRBV4-2; J gene: TRBJ2-7; CDR3 protein: ASSPHRDIPYEQY
V gene: TRBV2; J gene: TRBJ2-5; CDR3 protein: ASARLEETQY
V gene: TRBV7-2; J gene: TRBJ1-6; CDR3 protein: ASSADVGQISYNSPLH
V gene: TRBV4-1; J gene: .; CDR3 protein: ASSSLQHLHLGTRGPYEQY
V gene: TRBV7-9; J gene: TRBJ1-2; CDR3 protein: ASSLGPPYGYT
V gene: TRBV6-6; J gene: TRBJ2-1; CDR3 protein: ASSRPGGRYNEQF
V gene: TRBV28; J gene: TRBJ2-7; CDR3 protein: ASTAVRSYEQY
V gene: TRBV18; J gene: TRBJ2-7; CDR3 protein: ASSLSYEQY